The 13 T cell receptor beta chains below all came from one sample that was sequenced in a study of patients and donors after allogeneic stem cell transplantation. TCRdb passed the RT-PCR reads through MiXCR, listing each CDR3 protein once. The data contain 150,000 to 200,000 distinct CDR3 sequences, approximately 28% of them singletons. The sequencing sample was made of blood, either unsorted or a sorted T cell fraction (not recorded which). These receptors all stem from a human donor who was either an allogeneic HSCT recipient or a stem cell or donor lymphocyte infusion donor (not recorded which). It is not recorded whose cells these are; they may come from a transplant donor.

This chain connects TRBV9 to TRBJ1-2; 8 positions agree with TRBD1. J gave up 10 bases and V 3 bases, and 5 bases lay outside the gene matches. The CDR3 sequence is 12 residues long. CDR1 is SGDLS and CDR2 is YYNGEE in the germline V gene. The CDR3 region is CASSAPRGPYTF. The CDR3 region has the DNA TGTGCCAGCAGCGCCCCCAGGGGGCCCTACACCTTC.

This sequence joins TRBV6-1 and TRBJ1-2; D not certain. Per germline, CDR1 MNHNS and CDR2 SASEGT. The CDR3 is 12 amino acids. V was clipped by 6 bases and J by 5 bases, with 10 bases between them. This CDR3 is CASRTGKYGYTF. The CDR3 DNA reads TGTGCCAGCAGGACGGGGAAATATGGCTACACCTTC.

In DNA, the CDR3 is TGTGCCAGCACTAACCTAGAGAATGAGCAGTTCTTC. This translates into CASTNLENEQFF. This rearrangement joins TRBV6-5 to TRBJ2-1; D gene unclear. The V end lost 7 bases, the J end lost 7 bases, and 11 bases lay between the germline ends. From germline, CDR1 is MNHEY and CDR2 SVGAGI. There are 12 residues in the CDR3.

The rearrangement joins TRBV5-6 to TRBJ2-1; 8 nucleotides line up with TRBD2. Germline V gene data show CDR1 as SGHDT and CDR2 as YYEEEE. Losses at the gene ends were 1 base for V and 4 bases for J; bases not matched to a gene: 4. CDR3 length equals 15 residues. Here the CDR3 DNA reads TGTGCCAGCAGCTTGATGGGACTAGTTTACAATGAGCAGTTCTTC. Translation: CASSLMGLVYNEQFF.

The genes are TRBV2 and TRBJ1-2; D might be TRBD1 (6 bases). Trimming pared 6 bases from V and 8 bases from J, leaving 22 bases between. The CDR3 spans 15 residues. Germline V lookup: CDR1 SNHLY, CDR2 FYNNEI. Here the CDR3 reads CASSAGPNREKGYTF. In DNA, the CDR3 is TGTGCCAGCAGCGCGGGGCCTAACAGGGAGAAAGGCTACACCTTC.

This clonotype was found many times. The CDR3 DNA sequence: TGCAGCGTTGAGGCTAGCGGGAGTTTGGATGAGCAGTTCTTC. Its protein product is CSVEASGSLDEQFF. The rearrangement uses TRBV29-1 and TRBJ2-1, with 10 nucleotides matching TRBD2. V gave up 3 bases and J gave up 8 bases; unmatched junction bases: 7. There are 14 residues in the CDR3. Germline V gene data show CDR1 as SQVTM and CDR2 as ANQGSEA.

This clonotype was seen repeatedly, ten times or more. The rearrangement uses TRBV12-3 or TRBV12-4 and TRBJ1-2; D unresolved. The CDR3 runs to 16 residues. V lost 4 bases and J 0 bases, leaving 15 bases between the germline ends. DNA of the CDR3: TGTGCCAGCAGTTATAGGGCGGGGAGGGCTAACTATGGCTACACCTTC. Its protein is CASSYRAGRANYGYTF.

This clonotype was seen more than once but under ten times. The chain has TRBV20-1 and TRBJ1-5; D is perhaps TRBD1 (5 bases). Trimming removed 7 bases at V and 1 base at J, with 23 bases between. The CDR3 loop spans 17 amino acids. Germline V gives CDR1 DFQATT, CDR2 SNEGSKA (reference sequence). This CDR3 reads CSVRPNPGSWSNQPQHF. The CDR3 region has the DNA TGCAGTGTTCGACCCAATCCAGGGTCGTGGAGCAATCAGCCCCAGCATTTT.

This clonotype occurred a few times. The J gene is TRBJ1-6, the V gene TRBV7-2; the D gene is possibly TRBD1 (5 bases). V was clipped by 10 bases and J by 0 bases, with 19 bases between them. The CDR3 is made up of 17 amino acids. CDR1 is SGHTA, CDR2 FQGNSA, per germline. The CDR3 DNA reads TGTGCCATAACGGAGGGACTTATGAGCTCCTATAATTCACCCCTCCACTTT. Encoded protein: CAITEGLMSSYNSPLHF.

The chain combines TRBV3-1 with TRBJ1-2, with 9 bases aligning to TRBD1. CDR3 length equals 18 residues. V was pared by 3 bases and J by 5 bases, with 16 bases of the junction left unmatched. Germline V CDR1 and CDR2: LGHDT, YNNKEL (reference sequence). In DNA form, the CDR3 reads TGTGCCAGCAGCCATTACAGGGGGCGAGACAACCCTCTATATGGCTACACCTTC. Translation gives CASSHYRGRDNPLYGYTF.

This clonotype was detected once. This chain connects TRBV4-3 to TRBJ1-6; D is perhaps TRBD1 (5 bases). The V end lost 0 bases, the J end lost 5 bases, and 23 bases lay between the germline ends. CDR1 and CDR2 (germline): LGHNA, YSLEER. The CDR3 length is 20 residues. CDR3 amino acids: CASSQDSPVGDGANNSPLHF. The CDR3 DNA sequence: TGCGCCAGCAGCCAAGATTCCCCCGTTGGGGACGGGGCCAATAATTCACCCCTCCACTTT.

V usage is TRBV7-3 and J usage is TRBJ1-6, with TRBD1 identical over 9 bases. This CDR3 is built from 14 residues. The J segment lost 9 bases and the V segment lost 5 bases, leaving 5 bases of the junction unmatched. Germline V gene data show CDR1 as SGHTA and CDR2 as FQGTGA. The CDR3 region is CASSLQGASSPLHF. The DNA of the CDR3 is TGTGCCAGCAGCCTACAGGGGGCGAGTTCACCCCTCCACTTT.

This clonotype was seen only a few times. The chain uses TRBV12-3 or TRBV12-4 and TRBJ2-1; tentatively, D is TRBD1 or TRBD2 (5 bases each). Trimming pared 5 bases from V and 10 bases from J, leaving 18 bases between. This CDR3 spans 14 amino acids. CDR3 nucleotide sequence: TGTGCCAGCAGTCTAGACACCCCCTGGGGGGAGCAGTTCTTC. This sequence encodes CASSLDTPWGEQFF.